This T cell receptor (beta chain) was captured in a study of Graves' ophthalmopathy and Graves' hyperthyroidism. A few counts support this clonotype. Researchers took RNA transcripts and amplified TCR beta CDR3 regions from them. After a first-round RT-PCR with HTBI primers, a second-round multiplex PCR was run. TCRdb analysed the multiplex PCR reads with MiXCR anew, one entry per CDR3 protein. The table shows about 740,000 distinct CDR3 sequences, with around 40% occurring only once. From germline, CDR1 is SGHDN and CDR2 FVKESK. V shed 3 bases and J 4 bases; nucleotides not matched to a gene: 6. The CDR3 is 16 amino acids. Moderate-to-severe activity, with CAS ≥3, NOSPECS ≥4 and duration under 3 months, characterized the donors with ophthalmopathy. Fresh peripheral blood, roughly 9.8 ml, was the PBMC source.

Sequencing input: peripheral blood. The J gene is TRBJ2-5, the V gene TRBV14; 12 bases are shared with TRBD2. The sequence came from an adult man with Graves' ophthalmopathy. In DNA, the CDR3 is TGTGCCAGCAGCCATACCCTAGCGGGGGGGGGAGAGACCCAGTACTTC. Translating gives CASSHTLAGGGETQYF. The whole variable domain, filled in from reference TRBV14 and TRBJ2-5, reads EAGVTQFPSHSVIEKGQTVTLRCDPISGHDNLYWYRRVMGKEIKFLLHFVKESKQDESGMPNNRFLAERTGGTYSTLKVQPAELEDSGVYFCASSHTLAGGGETQYFGPGTRLLVL.